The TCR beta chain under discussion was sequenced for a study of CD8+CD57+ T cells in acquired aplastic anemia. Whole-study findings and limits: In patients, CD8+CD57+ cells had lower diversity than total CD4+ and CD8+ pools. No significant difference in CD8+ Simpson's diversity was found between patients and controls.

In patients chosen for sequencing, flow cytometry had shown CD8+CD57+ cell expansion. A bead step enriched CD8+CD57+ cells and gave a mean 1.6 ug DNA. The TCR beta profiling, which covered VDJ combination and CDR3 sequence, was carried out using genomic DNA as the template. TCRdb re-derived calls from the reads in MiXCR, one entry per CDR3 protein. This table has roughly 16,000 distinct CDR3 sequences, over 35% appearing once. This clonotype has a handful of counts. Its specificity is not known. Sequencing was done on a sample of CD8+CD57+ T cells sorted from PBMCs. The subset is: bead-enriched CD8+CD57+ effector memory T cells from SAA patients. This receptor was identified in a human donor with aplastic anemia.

Here the CDR3 DNA reads TGTGCCAGTAGTATCTGGGGCGGACGTCTAGGCTACACCTTC. It codes for CASSIWGGRLGYTF. The rearrangement uses TRBV19 and TRBJ1-2; possibly TRBD1 for D (5 bases). This CDR3 spans 14 amino acids. Germline CDR1 is LNHDA and CDR2 is SQIVND (reference sequence). V was clipped by 3 bases and J by 8 bases, with 16 bases between them.